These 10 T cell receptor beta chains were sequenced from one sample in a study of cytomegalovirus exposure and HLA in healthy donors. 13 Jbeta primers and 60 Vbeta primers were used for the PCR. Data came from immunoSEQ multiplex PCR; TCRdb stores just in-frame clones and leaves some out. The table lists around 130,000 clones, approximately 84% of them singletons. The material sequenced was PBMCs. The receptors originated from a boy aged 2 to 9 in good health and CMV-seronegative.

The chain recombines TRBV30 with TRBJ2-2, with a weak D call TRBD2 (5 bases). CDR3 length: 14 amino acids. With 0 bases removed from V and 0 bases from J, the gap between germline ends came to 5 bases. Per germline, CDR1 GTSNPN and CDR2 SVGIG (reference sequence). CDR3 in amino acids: CAWSVGANTGELFF. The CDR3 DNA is TGTGCCTGGAGTGTGGGAGCGAACACCGGGGAGCTGTTTTTT.

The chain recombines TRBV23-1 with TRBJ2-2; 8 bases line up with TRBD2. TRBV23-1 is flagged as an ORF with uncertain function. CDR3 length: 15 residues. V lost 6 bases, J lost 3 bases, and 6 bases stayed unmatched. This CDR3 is CASSGGGRDTGELFF. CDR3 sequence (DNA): TGCGCCAGCAGCGGGGGGGGGCGAGACACCGGGGAGCTGTTTTTT.

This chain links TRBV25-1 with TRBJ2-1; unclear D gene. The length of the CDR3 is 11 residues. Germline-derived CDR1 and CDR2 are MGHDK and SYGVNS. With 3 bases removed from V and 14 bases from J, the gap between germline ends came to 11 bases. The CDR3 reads CASSDSMSEFF. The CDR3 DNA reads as TGTGCCAGCAGTGACTCGATGAGCGAGTTCTTC.

CDR3 protein: CASSPRSGDTQYF. As DNA, the CDR3 is TGTGCCAGCAGCCCCCGAAGCGGAGATACGCAGTATTTT. The chain uses TRBV6-1 and TRBJ2-3; D might be TRBD2 (5 bases). This CDR3 has 13 amino acids. The ends were cut back, 6 bases at V and 5 bases at J, with 12 bases in the middle. Germline V gene sequence: CDR1 MNHNS, CDR2 SASEGT.

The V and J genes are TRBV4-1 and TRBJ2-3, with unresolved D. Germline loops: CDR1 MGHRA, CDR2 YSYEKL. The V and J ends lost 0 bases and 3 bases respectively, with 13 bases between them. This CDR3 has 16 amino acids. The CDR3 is CASSQETALRTDTQYF. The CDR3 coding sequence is TGCGCCAGCAGCCAAGAAACAGCCCTAAGGACAGATACGCAGTATTTT.

DNA of the CDR3: TGTGCCAGCAAGAGGGGGCGCGGGGACGCCATATATTTT. Its protein is CASKRGRGDAIYF. This chain joins TRBV6-5 and TRBJ1-3; 7 nucleotides match TRBD1. Germline V lookup: CDR1 MNHEY, CDR2 SVGAGI. The CDR3 is made up of 13 amino acids. With V trimmed by 7 bases and J by 11 bases, 11 bases remained unmatched.

As DNA, the CDR3 is TGTGCCAGTAGTTTCGGGGGACCCTACGAGCAGTACTTC. Amino acid sequence: CASSFGGPYEQYF. V and J are TRBV19 and TRBJ2-7; D is possibly TRBD2 (6 bases). Germline CDR1 LNHDA, CDR2 SQIVND (reference sequence). The CDR3 extends over 13 amino acids. The V and J ends lost 5 bases and 2 bases respectively, with 10 bases between them.

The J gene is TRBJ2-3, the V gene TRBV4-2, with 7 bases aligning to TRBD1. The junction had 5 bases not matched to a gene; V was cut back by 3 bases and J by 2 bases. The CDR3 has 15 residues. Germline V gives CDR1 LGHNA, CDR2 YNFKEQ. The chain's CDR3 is CASSHTGQTTDTQYF. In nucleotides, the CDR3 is TGTGCCAGCAGCCACACGGGACAGACCACAGATACGCAGTATTTT.

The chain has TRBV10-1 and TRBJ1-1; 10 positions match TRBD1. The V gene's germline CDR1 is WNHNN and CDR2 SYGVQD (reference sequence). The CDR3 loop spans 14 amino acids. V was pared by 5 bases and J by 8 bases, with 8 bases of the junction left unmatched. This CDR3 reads CASSRDRGRVEAFF. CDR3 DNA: TGCGCCAGCAGTAGGGACAGGGGACGTGTAGAAGCTTTCTTT.

The CDR3, as DNA: TGTGCCAGCAGCTTTGAGGGACAGAACACAGATACGCAGTATTTT. This sequence encodes CASSFEGQNTDTQYF. The chain employs TRBV5-6 and TRBJ2-3; 7 positions match TRBD1. From germline, CDR1 is SGHDT and CDR2 YYEEEE. V lost 2 bases, J lost 2 bases, and 5 bases stayed unmatched. The CDR3 has 15 amino acids.